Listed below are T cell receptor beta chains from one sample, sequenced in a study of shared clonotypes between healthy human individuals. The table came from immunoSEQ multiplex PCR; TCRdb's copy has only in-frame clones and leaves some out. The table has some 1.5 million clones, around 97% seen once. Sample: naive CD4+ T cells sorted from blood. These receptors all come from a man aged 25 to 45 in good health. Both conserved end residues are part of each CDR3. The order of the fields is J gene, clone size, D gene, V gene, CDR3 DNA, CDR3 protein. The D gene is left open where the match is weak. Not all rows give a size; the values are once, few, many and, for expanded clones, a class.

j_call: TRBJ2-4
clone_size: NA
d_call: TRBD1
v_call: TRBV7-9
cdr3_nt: TGTGCCAGCAGCCGGACAGGAAACATTCAGTACTTC
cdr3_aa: CASSRTGNIQYF

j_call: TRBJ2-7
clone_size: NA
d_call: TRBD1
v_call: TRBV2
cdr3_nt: TGTGCCAGCAGAGACAGACAGGGGAATCGTTACGAGCAGTACTTC
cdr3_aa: CASRDRQGNRYEQYF

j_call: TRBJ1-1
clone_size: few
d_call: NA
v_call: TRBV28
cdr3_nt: TGTGCCAGCAAGTGGAACACTGAAGCTTTCTTT
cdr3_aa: CASKWNTEAFF

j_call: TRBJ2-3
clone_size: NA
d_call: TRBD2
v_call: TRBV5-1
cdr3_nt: TGCGCCAGCAGCCATCGGGCTAGCGGGACTAGCACAGATACGCAGTATTTT
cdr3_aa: CASSHRASGTSTDTQYF

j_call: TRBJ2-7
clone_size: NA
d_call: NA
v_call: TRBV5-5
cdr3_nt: TGTGCCAGCAGCTTGTTGGTCTCCGAGCAGTACTTC
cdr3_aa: CASSLLVSEQYF

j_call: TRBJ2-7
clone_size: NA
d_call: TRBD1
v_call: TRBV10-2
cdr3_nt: TGCGCCAGCAGGGCCGGGACAGGGGACCCTAGTAAGCAGTACTTC
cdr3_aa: CASRAGTGDPSKQYF

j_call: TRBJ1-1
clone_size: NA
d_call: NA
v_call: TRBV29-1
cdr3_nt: TGCAGCGTTGCGGGGTTTCGCACTGAAGCTTTCTTT
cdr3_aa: CSVAGFRTEAFF

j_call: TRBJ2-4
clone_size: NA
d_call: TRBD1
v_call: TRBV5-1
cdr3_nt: TGCGCCAGCAGCTTGGCCAACAGGGGAAACATTCAGTACTTC
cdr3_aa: CASSLANRGNIQYF

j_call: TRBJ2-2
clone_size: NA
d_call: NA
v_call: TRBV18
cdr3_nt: TGTGCCAGCTCATCAAGACTTATGAACACCGGGGAGCTGTTTTTT
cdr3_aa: CASSSRLMNTGELFF

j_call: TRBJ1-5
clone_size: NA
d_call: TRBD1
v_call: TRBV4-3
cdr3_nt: TGCGCCAGCAGCCAAGATCCAGGGGGCAGGGATGGCAATCAGCCCCAGCATTTT
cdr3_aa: CASSQDPGGRDGNQPQHF

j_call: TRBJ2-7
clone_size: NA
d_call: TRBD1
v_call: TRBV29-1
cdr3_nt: TGCAGCGTTGAGGGACAGGGCTTTTACGAGCAGTACTTC
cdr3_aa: CSVEGQGFYEQYF

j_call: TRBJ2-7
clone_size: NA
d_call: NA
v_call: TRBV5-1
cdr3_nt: TGCGCCAGCAGCTTGGGACCTACCGGGACCTACGAGCAGTACTTC
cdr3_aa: CASSLGPTGTYEQYF

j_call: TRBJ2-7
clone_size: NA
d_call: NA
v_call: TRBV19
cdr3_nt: TGTGCCAGTAGCGTACAGGGTTACTACGAGCAGTACTTC
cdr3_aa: CASSVQGYYEQYF

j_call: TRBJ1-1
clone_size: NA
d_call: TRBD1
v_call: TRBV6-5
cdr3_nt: TGTGCCAGCAGATGGGACAGCGAGAACACTGAAGCTTTCTTT
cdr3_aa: CASRWDSENTEAFF

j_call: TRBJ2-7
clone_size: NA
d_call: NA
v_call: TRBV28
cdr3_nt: TGTGCCAGCAGTCCCCATGCTAGACTCTCCTACGAGCAGTACTTC
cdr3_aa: CASSPHARLSYEQYF